The clone carrying this TCR beta chain showed up many times. What it binds is not known. The sample comes from a study of T cells in Graves' hyperthyroidism and ophthalmopathy. This CDR3 comprises 14 residues. V was shortened by 11 bases and J by 3 bases, with 17 bases between the two germline ends. Germline V CDR1 and CDR2: SNHLY, FYNNEI. Amplified regions were TCR beta CDR3 sequences from RNA transcripts. Primed by the HTBI set, a first-round RT-PCR was run on the TCR CDR3. TCRdb re-derived calls from the multiplex PCR reads in MiXCR, one entry per CDR3 protein. In the table there are some 550,000 distinct CDR3 sequences, approximately 15% of which are singletons. Points from the study as a whole: Appearing also in blood were most of the thyroid clonotypes expanded above 0.001.

The sequence derives from a woman aged 40 to 50 with Graves' ophthalmopathy. V usage is TRBV2 and J usage is TRBJ1-5, with D possibly being TRBD1 (5 bases). The sequenced material came from blood. Written as DNA, the CDR3 is TGTGCCTGCGGGGGGTCGGGACCCAATCAGCCCCAGCATTTT. Its protein is CACGGSGPNQPQHF.